This record concerns one T cell receptor beta chain sequence. The data were obtained in a study of shared clonotypes between healthy human individuals. Study-wide background: Ranging from 18 to 49 in age, donors were a couple of women and a few men.

Naive CD8 cells, CD45RO-negative and positively selected for CCR7, excluded terminally differentiated effector memory CD45RA+ cells. Trimming took 3 bases from V and 6 from J, leaving 5 bases between them. This CDR3 comprises 12 residues. Germline V CDR1 and CDR2: PRHDT, FYEKMQ (reference sequence). Authors' methods: ImmunoSEQ output held junction-only sequences without quality scores, so filtering differed. Generated by immunoSEQ multiplex PCR, the TCRdb table keeps only in-frame clones and is missing some. V and J calls and clone size are copied from that table; D and trimming were computed from the DNA. The repertoire holds roughly 2,000,000 clones, around 95% seen once, with about 1.7% in the top ten.

The TCR sequence derives from a man aged 18 to 30 in good health. Some clones in this sample may be carry-over from other donors' samples. The sample taken for sequencing was naive CD8+ T cells from PBMCs. The chain joins TRBV13 to TRBJ2-2, with D uncertain. CDR3 in amino acids: CASSFLPGELFF. In nucleotides, the CDR3 is TGTGCCAGCAGCTTTCTTCCCGGGGAGCTGTTTTTT.